This T cell receptor beta chain came from a study of blood T cell repertoires in COVID-19. Study-level background: Researchers got acute and convalescent COVID-19 samples from the United States, Italy and Spain. Sources were T cells, B-cell-depleted T cells, or PBMCs; the material itself was cDNA or gDNA.

In the original analysis: The authors estimated nucleated cell counts from reference gene primer amplification. Some clones are missing from TCRdb's copy, which holds only in-frame ones; the method was immunoSEQ multiplex PCR. Clonal size and the V and J genes are those of that table, whereas D and trimming came from the DNA. The table has 50,000 to 70,000 clones, around nine tenths seen once. V lost 6 bases, J lost 1 base, and 3 bases lay in between. This CDR3 is 12 amino acids long. This clonotype was sampled from a human donor with active COVID-19. The donor label of this sample is uncertain. The V gene is TRBV12-3 or TRBV12-4, the J gene TRBJ2-2, with D uncertain. Input material: peripheral blood. The CDR3 coding sequence is TGTGCCAGCAGCTGGAACACCGGGGAGCTGTTTTTT. Its translation: CASSWNTGELFF.